A single sample is the source of the 20 T cell receptor beta chains below, sequenced in a study of identical twins. TCRdb redid the calling of the 5' RACE reads with MiXCR, one entry per CDR3 protein. Of about 530,000 distinct CDR3 sequences in the sample, around 15% were seen once. The same sample was also used in a study of yellow fever vaccine responses in identical twins.

Sequencing input: CD4+ T cells sorted from blood. The receptor source for this set is a woman under 30 in good health.

As DNA, the CDR3 is TGCGCCAGCAGCCCTGGGGGGCTGACAGTTGTATGGCAAGAGACCCAGTACTTC. Protein: CASSPGGLTVVWQETQYF. This chain joins TRBV5-1 and TRBJ2-5; D is possibly TRBD1 or TRBD2 (6 bases each). The CDR3 sequence is 18 residues long. The germline CDR1 and CDR2 sequences are SGHRS and YFSETQ. The V and J ends lost 4 bases and 2 bases respectively, with 24 bases between them.

V is TRBV7-2 and J is TRBJ2-1; the D gene is possibly TRBD1 (5 bases). The CDR3 runs to 16 residues. V was cut by 5 bases and J by 5 bases, with 19 bases left in between. In germline, CDR1 is SGHTA, CDR2 FQGNSA. The CDR3 loop reads CASSPGRGQANNEQFF. CDR3 nucleotides: TGTGCCAGCAGCCCCGGTAGGGGCCAGGCAAACAATGAGCAGTTCTTC. Variable domain in full (rest from reference TRBV7-2 and TRBJ2-1): GAGVSQSPSNKVTEKGKDVELRCDPISGHTALYWYRQSLGQGLEFLIYFQGNSAPDKSGLPSDRFSAERTGGSVSTLTIQRTQQEDSAVYLCASSPGRGQANNEQFFGPGTRLTVL.

This clonotype showed up just a few times. This chain links TRBV6-2 or TRBV6-3 with TRBJ1-1, with 7 positions matching TRBD1. V was clipped by 5 bases and J by 5 bases; unmatched bases: 5. CDR1 is MNHEY, CDR2 SVGEGT, per germline. This CDR3 is 13 amino acids long. CDR3 DNA: TGTGCCAGCAGTACCCAGACAGGGACTGAAGCTTTCTTT. This codes for CASSTQTGTEAFF.

CDR3 protein: CATSDRLAPSEETQYF. The CDR3 nucleotides are TGTGCCACCAGTGATCGACTAGCTCCATCGGAGGAGACCCAGTACTTC. V usage is TRBV24-1 and J usage is TRBJ2-5; 7 nucleotides agree with TRBD2. The CDR3 has 16 residues. CDR1 and CDR2 from the germline V gene are KGHDR and SFDVKD. V trimming: 3 bases; J trimming: 5 bases; junction bases outside the gene matches: 11.

V and J are TRBV5-1 and TRBJ2-7; maybe TRBD2 (5 bases). V lost 2 bases and J 6 bases, leaving 12 bases between the germline ends. The germline V gene has CDR1 SGHRS and CDR2 YFSETQ. The CDR3 covers 13 residues. The CDR3 here is CASSFSGGGEQYV. CDR3 bases: TGCGCCAGCAGCTTCTCCGGAGGAGGCGAGCAGTACGTC.

A few counts support this clonotype. The CDR3 here is CSASLAGGQETQYF. CDR3 nucleotide sequence: TGCAGTGCTAGCCTAGCGGGCGGACAAGAGACCCAGTACTTC. The gene calls are TRBV20-1 and TRBJ2-5, with TRBD2 matching 8 bases. The CDR3 is 14 amino acids. Germline CDR1 DFQATT, CDR2 SNEGSKA (reference sequence). Trimming took 3 bases from V and 2 from J; bases not matched to a gene: 5.

The CDR3 coding sequence is TGTGCCAGCAGCACCGGGACCCTTAGTGACAATGAGCAGTTCTTC. This translates into CASSTGTLSDNEQFF. The chain uses TRBV7-8 and TRBJ2-1, with D perhaps given as TRBD1 or TRBD2 (5 bases each). The germline CDR1 and CDR2 sequences are SGHVS and FQNEAQ. The CDR3 length is 15 residues. Between the trimmed V and J ends, which lost 5 bases and 5 bases, there was a span of 16 bases.

This clonotype showed up just a few times. The chain carries TRBV25-1 and TRBJ2-1; D might be TRBD2 (5 bases). This CDR3 is built from 14 residues. Germline CDR1 reads MGHDK; CDR2 reads SYGVNS. Trimming stripped 2 bases from V and 9 bases from J, with 14 bases between. CDR3 sequence reads: CASSERRDRGEQFF. CDR3 DNA sequence: TGTGCCAGCAGTGAACGAAGGGATCGGGGTGAGCAGTTCTTC.

The chain employs TRBV20-1 and TRBJ2-7; no reliable D call. Germline lookup yields CDR1 DFQATT and CDR2 SNEGSKA (reference sequence). This CDR3 comprises 11 residues. Trimming pared 1 base from V and 3 bases from J, leaving 4 bases between. Here the CDR3 DNA reads TGCAGTGCTAGAGGATACTACGAGCAGTACTTC. As protein: CSARGYYEQYF.

In this sample, this clonotype turned up a few times. The rearrangement joins TRBV24-1 to TRBJ2-3; tentatively, D is TRBD1 or TRBD2 (6 bases each). The ends were cut back, 0 bases at V and 1 base at J, with 7 bases in the middle. The CDR3 has 15 amino acids. Germline CDR1 KGHDR, CDR2 SFDVKD. The CDR3 sequence: CATSDLRGRTDTQYF. The CDR3, as DNA: TGTGCCACCAGTGATTTGCGGGGGCGCACAGATACGCAGTATTTT.

This clonotype was detected only a few times. The V call is TRBV20-1, the J call TRBJ2-2; D is uncertain. Trimming shortened V by 6 bases and J by 0 bases, and 14 bases separated the two germline ends. CDR1 is DFQATT, CDR2 SNEGSKA, per germline (reference sequence). The CDR3 is 15 residues long. DNA of the CDR3: TGCAGTGCCCAAGTCCCAGGAGCGAACACCGGGGAGCTGTTTTTT. It is translated as CSAQVPGANTGELFF.

This clonotype has just a few counts. The chain employs TRBV20-1 and TRBJ2-1, with TRBD2 identical over 9 bases. With V trimmed by 5 bases and J by 5 bases, 7 bases remained unmatched. Germline assignment: CDR1 DFQATT and CDR2 SNEGSKA (reference sequence). The CDR3 consists of 14 residues. The CDR3 DNA sequence: TGCAGTGCTGAGAAGCGGGGGGCCCACAATGAGCAGTTCTTC. Translated: CSAEKRGAHNEQFF.

Concerning this clonotype itself: A read error may account for a junction end that differs from germline. This chain links TRBV12-3 or TRBV12-4 with TRBJ2-3; TRBD2 agrees at 12 bases. The CDR3 has 16 residues. CDR3 bases: TGTGCCAGCAGTTCAAGACTAGCGGGGGCCACAGGTACGCAGTATTTT. Translating it yields CASSSRLAGATGTQYF.

This clonotype was detected only a few times. The chain recombines TRBV3-1 with TRBJ2-1, with a weak D call TRBD1 (5 bases). Germline V gene sequence: CDR1 LGHDT, CDR2 YNNKEL (reference sequence). The CDR3 extends over 12 amino acids. V shed 1 base and J shed 10 bases, with 8 bases lying between them. The CDR3 here is CASSQGNREQFF. The CDR3 coding sequence is TGTGCCAGCAGCCAAGGGAACAGGGAGCAGTTCTTC.

The chain has TRBV2 and TRBJ2-5; 8 bases are shared with TRBD2. The CDR3 length is 13 residues. The junction had 7 bases not matched to a gene; V was cut back by 8 bases and J by 5 bases. From germline, CDR1 is SNHLY and CDR2 FYNNEI. As DNA, the CDR3 is TGTGCCAGCGGGGAGGCTAGCGGGGAGACCCAGTACTTC. Protein: CASGEASGETQYF.

In this sample, this clonotype turned up many times. The chain links TRBV20-1 to TRBJ2-5; D gene ambiguous. The CDR3 consists of 13 residues. Germline V gene lookup returns CDR1 DFQATT and CDR2 SNEGSKA (reference sequence). The V and J ends lost 0 bases and 5 bases respectively, with 10 bases between them. CDR3 DNA: TGCAGTGCTAGAGATGACGGTGGGGAGACCCAGTACTTC. Translated, it gives CSARDDGGETQYF.

This chain connects TRBV19 to TRBJ2-1; TRBD2 agrees at 7 bases. Per germline, CDR1 LNHDA and CDR2 SQIVND (reference sequence). V gave up 1 base and J gave up 5 bases; unmatched junction bases: 8. This CDR3 is 16 amino acids long. CDR3 nucleotide sequence: TGTGCCAGTAGTATAGCGCCAGCAGCGGGGCACAATGAGCAGTTCTTC. It yields the protein CASSIAPAAGHNEQFF. The full variable domain, rest sourced from reference TRBV19 and TRBJ2-1, is DGGITQSPKYLFRKEGQNVTLSCEQNLNHDAMYWYRQDPGQGLRLIYYSQIVNDFQKGDIAEGYSVSREKKESFPLTVTSAQKNPTAFYLCASSIAPAAGHNEQFFGPGTRLTVL.

The chain's CDR3 is CASSLNSGLAGEVQYF. CDR3 sequence (DNA): TGTGCCAGCAGCTTAAACTCCGGACTAGCGGGTGAGGTCCAGTACTTC. V gene TRBV7-6 combines with J gene TRBJ2-5; the match to TRBD2 covers 11 bases. Germline loops: CDR1 SGHVS, CDR2 FNYEAQ. The CDR3 extends over 16 amino acids. After removal of 2 bases from V and 10 bases from J, the junction contained 12 bases not matched to a gene.

The table lists this clonotype with a few counts. The genes are TRBV20-1 and TRBJ1-2, with 9 bases identical to TRBD1. V trimming: 3 bases; J trimming: 5 bases; junction bases outside the gene matches: 10. The CDR3 runs to 15 residues. Germline-derived CDR1 and CDR2 are DFQATT and SNEGSKA (reference sequence). CDR3 residues: CSASPLQGAKYGYTF. The CDR3 coding sequence is TGCAGTGCTAGTCCTCTACAGGGGGCGAAATATGGCTACACCTTC.

This clonotype was seen a few times. The V and J genes are TRBV4-1 and TRBJ2-5, with TRBD2 matching 12 bases. In germline, CDR1 is MGHRA, CDR2 YSYEKL. V dropped 1 base and J dropped 4; count of bases not matched to a gene: 7. This CDR3 has 17 residues. CDR3 in DNA: TGCGCCAGCAGCCAAGGAGAGACTAGCGGGAGTCGAGAGACCCAGTACTTC. It is translated as CASSQGETSGSRETQYF.